Below are 2 T cell receptor beta chains sequenced from a single sample in a study of cytomegalovirus exposure and HLA in healthy donors. The primer mix had 60 Vbeta and 13 Jbeta primers. Generated by immunoSEQ multiplex PCR, the TCRdb table keeps only in-frame clones and is missing some. This table holds about 81,000 clones, approximately 90% found once. Specimen: PBMCs. The source is a young man in good health and CMV-seronegative.

The chain has TRBV28 and TRBJ2-1; a weak D match, TRBD2 (6 bases). The CDR3 is 14 amino acids. V lost 6 bases, J lost 6 bases, and 15 bases lay in between. The germline V gene encodes CDR1 MDHEN and CDR2 SYDVKM. In DNA form, the CDR3 reads TGTGCCAGCAGAGCCGGGGGTGCCATCAATGAGCAGTTCTTC. As protein: CASRAGGAINEQFF.

The sample holds a few counts of this clone. This chain joins TRBV19 and TRBJ1-1, with D maybe TRBD1 (6 bases). CDR1 is LNHDA, CDR2 SQIVND, per germline (reference sequence). This CDR3 comprises 13 residues. The V gene lost 7 bases and the J gene lost 1 base, with 10 bases spanning the gap. CDR3 region: CASTIQGNTEAFF. The CDR3 nucleotides are TGTGCCAGTACCATACAGGGGAACACTGAAGCTTTCTTT.